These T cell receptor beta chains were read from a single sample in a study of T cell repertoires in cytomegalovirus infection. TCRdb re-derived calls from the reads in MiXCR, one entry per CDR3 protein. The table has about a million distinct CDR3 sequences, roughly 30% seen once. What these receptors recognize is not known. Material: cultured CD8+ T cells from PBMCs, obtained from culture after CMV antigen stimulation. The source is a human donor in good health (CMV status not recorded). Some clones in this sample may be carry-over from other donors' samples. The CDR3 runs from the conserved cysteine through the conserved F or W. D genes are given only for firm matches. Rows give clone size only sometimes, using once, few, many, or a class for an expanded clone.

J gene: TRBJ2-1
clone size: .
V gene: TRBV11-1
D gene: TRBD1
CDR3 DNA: TGTGCCAGCAGCTTCGTAGGACAGGGGGCGACTTGGCCCCACAATGAGCAGTTCTTC
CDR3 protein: CASSFVGQGATWPHNEQFF

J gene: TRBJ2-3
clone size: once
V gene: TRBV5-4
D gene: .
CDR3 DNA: TGTGCCAGCAGCTCGCGGGACAGCGGGATTCGGGAATGGGCGCAGTATTTT
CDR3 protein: CASSSRDSGIREWAQYF

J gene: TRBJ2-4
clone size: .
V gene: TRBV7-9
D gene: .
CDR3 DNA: TGTGCCAGCTCCACTTTTAAAAACAGGGAGAGGGCCATTCAGTACTTC
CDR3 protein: CASSTFKNRERAIQYF

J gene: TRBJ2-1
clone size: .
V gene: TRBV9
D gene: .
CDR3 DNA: TGTGCCAGCAGCGTAGCCACAAATGAGCAGTTCTTC
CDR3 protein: CASSVATNEQFF

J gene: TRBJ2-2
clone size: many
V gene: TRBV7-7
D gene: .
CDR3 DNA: TGTGCTAGCAGCTTGCATGATATTGGGGCAGGGGACACCGGGGAGCTGTTTTTT
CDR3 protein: CASSLHDIGAGDTGELFF

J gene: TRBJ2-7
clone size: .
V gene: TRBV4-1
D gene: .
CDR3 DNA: TGCGCCAGCAGCCAAGCCACCCGATACGAGCAGTACTTC
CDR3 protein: CASSQATRYEQYF

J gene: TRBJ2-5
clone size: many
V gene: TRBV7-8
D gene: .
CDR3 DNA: TGTGCCAGCAGCCGGACAGTCCAAGAGACCCAGTACTTC
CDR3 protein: CASSRTVQETQYF

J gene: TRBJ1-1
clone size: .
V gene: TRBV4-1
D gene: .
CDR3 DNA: TGCGCCAGCAGCCAAGCGTGGGCAGGGTGGAACACTGAAGCTTTCTTT
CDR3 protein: CASSQAWAGWNTEAFF

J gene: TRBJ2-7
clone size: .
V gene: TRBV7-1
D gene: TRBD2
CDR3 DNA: TGTGCCAGCAGCCCGCCCGGACTAGCGGGGTATTACGAGCAGTACTTC
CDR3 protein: CASSPPGLAGYYEQYF

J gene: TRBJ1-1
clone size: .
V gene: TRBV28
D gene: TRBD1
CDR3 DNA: TGTGCCAGCAGTTTTAGGACAGGAGCGGGGAACACTGAAGCTTTCTTT
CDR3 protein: CASSFRTGAGNTEAFF

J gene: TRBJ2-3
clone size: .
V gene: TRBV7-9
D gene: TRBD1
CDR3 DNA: TGTGCCAGCAGCTCGGGACAGGGAGGTTTCACAGATACGCAGTATTTT
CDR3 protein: CASSSGQGGFTDTQYF

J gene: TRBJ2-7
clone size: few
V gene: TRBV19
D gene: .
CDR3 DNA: TGTGCCTCCTCAGCGGGCAGCTCCTACGAGCAGTACTTC
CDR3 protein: CASSAGSSYEQYF

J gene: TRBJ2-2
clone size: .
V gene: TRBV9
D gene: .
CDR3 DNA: TGTGCCAGCAGCACCAGGGAGACCGGGGAGCTGTTTTTT
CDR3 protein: CASSTRETGELFF

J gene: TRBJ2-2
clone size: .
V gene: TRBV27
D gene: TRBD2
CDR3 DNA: TGTGCCAGCAGCCGGCGGGGGGCGGGCACCGGGGAGCTGTTTTTT
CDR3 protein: CASSRRGAGTGELFF

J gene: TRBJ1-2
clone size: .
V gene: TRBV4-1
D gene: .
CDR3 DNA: TGCGCCAGCAGCCAAGATATCGGGGGCTTGGCTAACTATGGCTACACCTTC
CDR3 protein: CASSQDIGGLANYGYTF

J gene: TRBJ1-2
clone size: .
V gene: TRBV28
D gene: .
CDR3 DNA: TGTGCCAGCAGTTATTTGGCCATTCGAATCTACGCCTATGGCTACACCTTC
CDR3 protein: CASSYLAIRIYAYGYTF

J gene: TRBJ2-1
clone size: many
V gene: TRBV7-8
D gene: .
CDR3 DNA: TGTGCCAGCAGCTTCTCGGGGGGCGGGAATGAGCAGTTCTTC
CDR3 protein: CASSFSGGGNEQFF

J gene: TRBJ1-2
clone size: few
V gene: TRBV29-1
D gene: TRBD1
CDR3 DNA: TGCAGCGTTGGGGACAGGGCCAGCTATGGCTACACCTTC
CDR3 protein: CSVGDRASYGYTF

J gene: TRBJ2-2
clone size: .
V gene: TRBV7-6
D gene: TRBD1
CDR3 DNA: TGTGCCAGCAGCTTCGGACAGGGGGCGAGCACCGGGGAGCTGTTTTTT
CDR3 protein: CASSFGQGASTGELFF

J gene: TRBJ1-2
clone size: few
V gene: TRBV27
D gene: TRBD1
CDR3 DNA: TGTGCCAGCGGCCCGGGACAGGGCTATGGCTACACCTTC
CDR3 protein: CASGPGQGYGYTF

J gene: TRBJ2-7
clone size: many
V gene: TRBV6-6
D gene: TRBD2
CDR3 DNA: TGTGCCAGCAGTTACGTAGCGGGGAGTTCCTACGAGCAGTACTTC
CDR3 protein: CASSYVAGSSYEQYF

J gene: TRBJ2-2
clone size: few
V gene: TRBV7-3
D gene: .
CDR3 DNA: TGTGCCAGCAGCCTGGGACTCCTCGGGGGGGAGCTGTTTTTT
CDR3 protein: CASSLGLLGGELFF

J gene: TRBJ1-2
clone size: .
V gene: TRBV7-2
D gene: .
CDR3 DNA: TGTGCCAGCAGCCCTTACCTCGGTGGGGGAAGCTATGGCTACACCTTC
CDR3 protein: CASSPYLGGGSYGYTF

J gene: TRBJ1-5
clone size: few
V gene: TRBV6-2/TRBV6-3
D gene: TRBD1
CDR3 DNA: TGTGCCAGCAGCAGATCCACAGGGGTTCAGCCCCAGCATTTT
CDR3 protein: CASSRSTGVQPQHF

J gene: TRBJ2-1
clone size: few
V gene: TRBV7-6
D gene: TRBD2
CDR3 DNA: TGTGCCAGCAGCCCCGGCGTAGCGGGGAACAATGAGCAGTTCTTC
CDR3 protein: CASSPGVAGNNEQFF

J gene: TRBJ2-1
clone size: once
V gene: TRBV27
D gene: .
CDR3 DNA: TGTGCCAGCACTTTGGGTGGGGGGGCGCGCGATGAGCAGTTCTTC
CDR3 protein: CASTLGGGARDEQFF

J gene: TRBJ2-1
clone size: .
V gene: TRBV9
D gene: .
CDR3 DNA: TGTGCCAGCAGCGTCCGTCTGGACGGAGAGCAGTTCTTC
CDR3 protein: CASSVRLDGEQFF

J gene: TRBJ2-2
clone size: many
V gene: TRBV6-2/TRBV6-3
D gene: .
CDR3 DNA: TGTGCCAGCAGTTACAACGGGAAGGATGCCTCGAACACCGGGGAGCTGTTTTTT
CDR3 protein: CASSYNGKDASNTGELFF

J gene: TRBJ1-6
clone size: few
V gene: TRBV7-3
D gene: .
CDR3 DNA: TGTGCCAGCAGCTTGAGACAAAATAATTCACCCCTCCACTTT
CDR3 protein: CASSLRQNNSPLHF

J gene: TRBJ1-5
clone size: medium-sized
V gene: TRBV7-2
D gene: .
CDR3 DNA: TGTGCCAGCAGCTTATCTGGGGGGTTGAGTCAGCCCCAGCATTTT
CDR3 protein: CASSLSGGLSQPQHF

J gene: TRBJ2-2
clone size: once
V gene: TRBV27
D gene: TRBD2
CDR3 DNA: TGTGCCAGCAGTCCCTGGACTAGCGGGACCGGGGAGCTGTTTTTT
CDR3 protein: CASSPWTSGTGELFF

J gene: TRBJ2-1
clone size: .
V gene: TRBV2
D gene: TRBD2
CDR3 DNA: TGTGCCATGTCGAGGCTAGCGGGGGGCGCAGGATTCAATTTTTTCGATGAGCAGTTCTTC
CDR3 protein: CAMSRLAGGAGFNFFDEQFF

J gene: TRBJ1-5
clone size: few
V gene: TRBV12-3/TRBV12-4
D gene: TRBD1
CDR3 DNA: TGTGCCAGCAGTTCTCCCCGGGACAGAGATATTAGCAATCAGCCCCAGCATTTT
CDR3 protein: CASSSPRDRDISNQPQHF

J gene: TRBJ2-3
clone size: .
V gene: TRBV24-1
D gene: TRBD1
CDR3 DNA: TGTGCCACCAGTGACCGGACCGGGACAGGGGGTTTTACGCAGTATTTT
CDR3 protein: CATSDRTGTGGFTQYF

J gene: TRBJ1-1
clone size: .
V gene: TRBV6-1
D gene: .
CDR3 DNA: TGTGCCAGCGACGTGGTTCGGGGGGCAACCAACACTGAAGCTTTCTTT
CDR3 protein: CASDVVRGATNTEAFF

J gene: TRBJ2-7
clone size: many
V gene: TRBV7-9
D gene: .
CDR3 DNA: TGTGCCAGCAGCCCTGCCGGCTACGAGCAGTACTTC
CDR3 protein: CASSPAGYEQYF

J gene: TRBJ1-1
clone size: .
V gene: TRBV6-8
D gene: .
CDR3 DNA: TGTGTCAGCCTCTTTCCACAGGGACCAAACACTGAAGCTTTCTTT
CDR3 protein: CVSLFPQGPNTEAFF

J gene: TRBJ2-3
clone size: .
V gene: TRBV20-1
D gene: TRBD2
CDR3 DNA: TGCAGTGCAGAAGAGCGGGGGGGCCGCACAGATACGCAGTATTTT
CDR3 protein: CSAEERGGRTDTQYF

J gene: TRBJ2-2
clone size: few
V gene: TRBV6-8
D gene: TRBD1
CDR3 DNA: TGTGCCAGCAGTTACTGGGACAGGGCGAACACCGGGGAGCTGTTTTTT
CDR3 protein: CASSYWDRANTGELFF

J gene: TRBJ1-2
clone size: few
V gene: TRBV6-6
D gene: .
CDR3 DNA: TGTGCCAGCAGTTACTCGATCCCCGGAGGATGGGGATATAACGTCGGGGGCTACACCTTC
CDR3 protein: CASSYSIPGGWGYNVGGYTF

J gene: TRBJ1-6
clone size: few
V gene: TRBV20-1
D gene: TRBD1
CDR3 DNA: TGCAGTGCTAGTGCCGGGACAGTAAAAAATTCACCCCTCCACTTT
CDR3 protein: CSASAGTVKNSPLHF

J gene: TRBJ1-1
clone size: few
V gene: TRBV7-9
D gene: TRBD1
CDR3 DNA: TGTGCCAGCAGTAGGACAGGGGGAGCTTTCTTT
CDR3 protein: CASSRTGGAFF

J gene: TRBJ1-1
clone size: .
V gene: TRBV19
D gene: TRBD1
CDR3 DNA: TGTGCCAGTAGTATAGTCCGGGACAGGGTCACTGAAGCTTTCTTT
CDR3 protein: CASSIVRDRVTEAFF

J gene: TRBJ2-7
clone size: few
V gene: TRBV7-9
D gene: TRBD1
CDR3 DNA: TGTGCCAGCAGCCAGGACAGGGACGACGAGCAGTACTTC
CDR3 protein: CASSQDRDDEQYF

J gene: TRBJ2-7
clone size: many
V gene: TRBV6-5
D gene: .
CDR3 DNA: TGTGCCAGCAGTTACCGGGATACCTACGAGCAGTACTTC
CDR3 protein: CASSYRDTYEQYF

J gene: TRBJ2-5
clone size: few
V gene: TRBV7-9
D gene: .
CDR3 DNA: TGTGCCAGCAGCTTAGATGCAGACCAGTACTTC
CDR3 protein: CASSLDADQYF

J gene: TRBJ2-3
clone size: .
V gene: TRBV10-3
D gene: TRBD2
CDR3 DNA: TGTGCCATCGGGGCGGGGGTTTACTCGGATACGCAGTATTTT
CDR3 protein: CAIGAGVYSDTQYF

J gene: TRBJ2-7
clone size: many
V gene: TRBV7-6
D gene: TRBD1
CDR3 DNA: TGTGCCAGCAGCGCAAGACAGGGCTCCTACGAGCAGTACTTC
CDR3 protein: CASSARQGSYEQYF

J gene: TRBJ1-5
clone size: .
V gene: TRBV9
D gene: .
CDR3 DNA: TGTGCCAGCAGCGTAGATAATGGAAGCAATCAGCCCCAGCATTTT
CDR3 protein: CASSVDNGSNQPQHF

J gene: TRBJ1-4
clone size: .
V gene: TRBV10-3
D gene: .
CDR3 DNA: TGTGCCATCAGTGAGAGGGCGGGGCCTGGTAATGAAAAACTGTTTTTT
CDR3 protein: CAISERAGPGNEKLFF

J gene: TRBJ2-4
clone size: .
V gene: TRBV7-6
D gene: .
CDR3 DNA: TGTGCCAGCAGACAGCTTGGGAAGGACAAAAACATTCAGTACTTC
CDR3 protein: CASRQLGKDKNIQYF

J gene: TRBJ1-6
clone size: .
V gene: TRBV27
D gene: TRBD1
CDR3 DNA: TGTGCCAGTCAGGACAGGGGCTCCCTCCACTTT
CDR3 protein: CASQDRGSLHF

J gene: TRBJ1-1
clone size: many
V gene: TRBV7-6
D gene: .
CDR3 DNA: TGTGCCAGCAGCTTAGGGGGTATGGCTGAAGCTTTCTTT
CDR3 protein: CASSLGGMAEAFF

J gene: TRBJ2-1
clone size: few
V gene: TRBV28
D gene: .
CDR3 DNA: TGTGCCAGCCCTTCGGCCGGCGGAGAGACCTACAATGAGCAGTTCTTC
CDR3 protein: CASPSAGGETYNEQFF